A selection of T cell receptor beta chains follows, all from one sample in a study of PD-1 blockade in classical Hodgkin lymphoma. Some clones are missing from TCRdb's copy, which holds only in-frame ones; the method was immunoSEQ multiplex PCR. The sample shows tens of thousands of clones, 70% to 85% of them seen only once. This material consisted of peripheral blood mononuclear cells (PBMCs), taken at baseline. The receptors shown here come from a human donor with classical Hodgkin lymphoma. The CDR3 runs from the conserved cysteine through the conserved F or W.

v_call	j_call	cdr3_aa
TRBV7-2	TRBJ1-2	CASSLVPLPGYTF
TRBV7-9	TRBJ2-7	CASSPLDGPIYEQYF
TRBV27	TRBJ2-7	CASSLRQGPYQQYF
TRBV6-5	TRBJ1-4	CASSRAKLFF
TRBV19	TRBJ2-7	CASRQSAGRSYEQYF
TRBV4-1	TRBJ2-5	CASSPLAGDGRETQYF
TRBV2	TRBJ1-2	CASPGDRGANYGYTF
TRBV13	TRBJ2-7	CASSSGTLGHEQYF
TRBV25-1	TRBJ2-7	CASSEATGGLYEQYF
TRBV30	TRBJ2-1	CAWRKSGGAQNEQFF
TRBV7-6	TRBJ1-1	CASSLSGGDTEAFF
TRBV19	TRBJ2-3	CASSITPGQGTDTQYF
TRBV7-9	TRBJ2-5	CASSDIRDRGRTQYF
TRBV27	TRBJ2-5	CASSLSLREKGETQYF
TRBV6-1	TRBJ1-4	CASSEVQGFSEKLFF
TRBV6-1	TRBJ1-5	CASSTLGQRPQHF
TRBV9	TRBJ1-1	CASSGSFSGAEAFF
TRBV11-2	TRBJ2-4	CASSLDYKNIQYF
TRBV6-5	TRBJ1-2	CASSYSSNYGYTF
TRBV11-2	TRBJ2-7	CASSLERGLAGEEQYF
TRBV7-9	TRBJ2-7	CASSLTSSYEQYF
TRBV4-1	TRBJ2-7	CASSRPGQTYEQYF
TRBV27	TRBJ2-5	CASKNSNGETQYF
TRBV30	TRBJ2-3	CAWTLAGAADTQYF
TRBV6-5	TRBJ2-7	CASRPQGLWEQYF
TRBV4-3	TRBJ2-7	CASSQDSLAPEKYF
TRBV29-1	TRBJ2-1	CSVGKSSSYNEQFF
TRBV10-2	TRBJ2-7	CASSAGFNEQYF
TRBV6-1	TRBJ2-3	CASRQPGLTDTQYF